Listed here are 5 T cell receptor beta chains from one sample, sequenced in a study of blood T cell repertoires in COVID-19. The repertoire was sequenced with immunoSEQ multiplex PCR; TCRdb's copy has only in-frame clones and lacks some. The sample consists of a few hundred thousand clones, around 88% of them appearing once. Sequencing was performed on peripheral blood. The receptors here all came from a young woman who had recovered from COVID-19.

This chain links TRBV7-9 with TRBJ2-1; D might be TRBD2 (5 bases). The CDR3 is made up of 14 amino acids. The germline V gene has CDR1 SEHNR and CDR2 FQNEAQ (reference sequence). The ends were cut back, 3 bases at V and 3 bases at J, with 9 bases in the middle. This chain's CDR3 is CASSLRVVYNEQFF. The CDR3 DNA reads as TGTGCCAGCAGCTTGAGGGTAGTCTACAATGAGCAGTTCTTC. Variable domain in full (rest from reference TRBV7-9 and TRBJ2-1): DTGVSQNPRHKITKRGQNVTFRCDPISEHNRLYWYRQTLGQGPEFLTYFQNEAQLEKSRLLSDRFSAERPKGSFSTLEIQRTEQGDSAMYLCASSLRVVYNEQFFGPGTRLTVL.

The CDR3 spells CASSFRTGGTRNTQYF. As DNA, the CDR3 is TGCGCCAGCAGCTTCAGGACAGGGGGAACCAGGAATACGCAGTATTTT. The chain couples TRBV5-1 to TRBJ2-3; 10 bases map to TRBD1. There are 16 residues in the CDR3. Germline CDR1 reads SGHRS; CDR2 reads YFSETQ. With V trimmed by 2 bases and J by 7 bases, 10 bases remained unmatched.

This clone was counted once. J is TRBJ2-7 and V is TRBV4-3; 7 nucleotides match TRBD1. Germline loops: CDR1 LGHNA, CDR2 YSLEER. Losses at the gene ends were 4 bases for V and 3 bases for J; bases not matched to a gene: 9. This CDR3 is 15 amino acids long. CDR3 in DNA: TGCGCCAGCAGCCCCGGACGGGGACAGTTCTACGAGCAGTACTTC. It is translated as CASSPGRGQFYEQYF.

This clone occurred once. The CDR3 coding sequence is TGCGCCAGCAGCTCAACAGGACGCAGCAATCAGCCCCAGCATTTT. This gives the protein CASSSTGRSNQPQHF. The chain combines TRBV5-1 with TRBJ1-5; D may be TRBD1 (5 bases). CDR1 is SGHRS, CDR2 YFSETQ, per germline. The CDR3 is made up of 15 amino acids. Trimming pared 3 bases from V and 1 base from J, leaving 11 bases between.

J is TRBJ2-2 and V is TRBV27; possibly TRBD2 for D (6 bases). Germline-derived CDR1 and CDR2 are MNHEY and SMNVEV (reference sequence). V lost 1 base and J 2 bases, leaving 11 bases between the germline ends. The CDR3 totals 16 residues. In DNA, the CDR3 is TGTGCCAGCAGTTTATTTGTAGCGGCAAACACCGGGGAGCTGTTTTTT. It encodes CASSLFVAANTGELFF.